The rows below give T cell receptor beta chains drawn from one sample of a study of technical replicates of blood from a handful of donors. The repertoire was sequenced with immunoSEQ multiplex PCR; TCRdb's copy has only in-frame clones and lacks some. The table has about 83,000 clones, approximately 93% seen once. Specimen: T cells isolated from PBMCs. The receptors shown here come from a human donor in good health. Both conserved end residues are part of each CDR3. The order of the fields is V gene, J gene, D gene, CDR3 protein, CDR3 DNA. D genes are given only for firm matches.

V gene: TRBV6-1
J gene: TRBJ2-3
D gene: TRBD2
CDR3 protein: CASSAVAGEGTDTQYF
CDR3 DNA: TGTGCCAGCAGTGCCGTAGCGGGAGAGGGCACAGATACGCAGTATTTT

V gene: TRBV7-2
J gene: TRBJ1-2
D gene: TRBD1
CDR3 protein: CASSSDTDRVGGYTF
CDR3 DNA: TGTGCCAGCAGCTCAGACACCGACAGGGTGGGAGGCTACACCTTC

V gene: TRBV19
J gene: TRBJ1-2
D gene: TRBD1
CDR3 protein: CASTAGGYGYTF
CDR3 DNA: TGTGCCAGTACTGCAGGGGGCTATGGCTACACCTTC

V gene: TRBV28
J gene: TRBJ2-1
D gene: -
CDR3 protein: CASGNTRASEQFF
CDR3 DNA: TGTGCCAGCGGGAATACCAGGGCTAGTGAGCAGTTCTTC

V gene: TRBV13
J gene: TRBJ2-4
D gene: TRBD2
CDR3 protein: CASSPGTSGGAHF
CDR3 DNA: TGTGCCAGCAGCCCGGGGACTAGCGGGGGGGCCCACTTC

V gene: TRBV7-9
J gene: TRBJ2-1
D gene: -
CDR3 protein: CAATKGNEQFF
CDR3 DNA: TGTGCAGCTACTAAGGGGAATGAGCAGTTCTTC

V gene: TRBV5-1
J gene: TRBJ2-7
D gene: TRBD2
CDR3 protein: CASSLGSSGGAIPYEQYF
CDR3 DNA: TGCGCCAGCAGCTTGGGGTCCAGCGGGGGGGCCATCCCCTACGAGCAGTACTTC

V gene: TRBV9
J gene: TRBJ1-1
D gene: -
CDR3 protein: CASSVEGGVDTEAFF
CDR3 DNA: TGTGCCAGCAGCGTAGAGGGGGGGGTGGACACTGAAGCTTTCTTT

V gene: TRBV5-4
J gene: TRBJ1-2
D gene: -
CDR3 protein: CASSLDNRAYGYTF
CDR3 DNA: TGTGCCAGCAGCTTGGATAACAGAGCCTATGGCTACACCTTC

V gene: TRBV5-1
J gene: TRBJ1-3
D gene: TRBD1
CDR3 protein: CASSPLFIRDRPTMSSGNTIYF
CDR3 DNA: TGCGCCAGCAGCCCCCTGTTCATTCGGGACAGGCCTACCATGAGCTCTGGAAACACCATATATTTT

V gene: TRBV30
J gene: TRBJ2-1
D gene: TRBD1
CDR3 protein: CAWNKGAVEQFF
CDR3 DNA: TGTGCCTGGAATAAGGGGGCCGTTGAGCAGTTCTTC

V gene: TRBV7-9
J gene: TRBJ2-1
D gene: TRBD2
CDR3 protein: CASSRIGRQGIDEQFF
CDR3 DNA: TGTGCCAGCAGCCGCATCGGGAGGCAGGGTATCGATGAGCAGTTCTTC

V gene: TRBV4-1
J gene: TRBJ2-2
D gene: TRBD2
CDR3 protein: CASTIGLAGAGELFF
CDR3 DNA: TGCGCCAGCACCATCGGACTAGCGGGGGCCGGGGAGCTGTTTTTT

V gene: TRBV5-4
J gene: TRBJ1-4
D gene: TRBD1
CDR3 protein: CASSLATGGETNEKLFF
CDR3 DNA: TGTGCCAGCAGCTTGGCGACAGGGGGCGAAACTAATGAAAAACTGTTTTTT

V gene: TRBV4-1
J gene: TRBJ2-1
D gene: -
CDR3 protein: CASSQATGPRGFF
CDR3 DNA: TGCGCCAGCAGCCAAGCAACAGGGCCAAGGGGGTTCTTC

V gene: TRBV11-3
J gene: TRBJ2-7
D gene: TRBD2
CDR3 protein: CASSLGASGRNEQYF
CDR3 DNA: TGTGCCAGCAGCTTAGGGGCTAGCGGGAGGAACGAGCAGTACTTC